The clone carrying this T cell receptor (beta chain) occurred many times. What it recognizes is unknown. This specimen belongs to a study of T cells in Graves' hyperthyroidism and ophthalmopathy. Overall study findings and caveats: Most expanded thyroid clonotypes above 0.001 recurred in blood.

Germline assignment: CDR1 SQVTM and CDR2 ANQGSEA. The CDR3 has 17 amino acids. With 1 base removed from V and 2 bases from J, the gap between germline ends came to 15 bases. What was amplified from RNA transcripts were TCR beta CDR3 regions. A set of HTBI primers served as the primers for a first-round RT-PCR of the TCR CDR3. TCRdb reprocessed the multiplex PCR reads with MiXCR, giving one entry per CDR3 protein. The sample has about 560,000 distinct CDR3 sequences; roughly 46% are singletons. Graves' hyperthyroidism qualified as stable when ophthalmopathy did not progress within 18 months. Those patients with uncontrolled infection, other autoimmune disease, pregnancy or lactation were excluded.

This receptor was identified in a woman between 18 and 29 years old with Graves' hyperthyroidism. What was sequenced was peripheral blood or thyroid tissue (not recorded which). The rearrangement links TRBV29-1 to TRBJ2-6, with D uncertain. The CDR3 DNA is TGCAGCGTTGAAGCGGAACAGTATGAAGCTGGGGCCAACGTCCTGACTTTC. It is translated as CSVEAEQYEAGANVLTF.